Listed here are 26 T cell receptor beta chains from one sample, sequenced in a study of blood T cell repertoires in COVID-19. Method: immunoSEQ multiplex PCR; TCRdb's copy keeps in-frame clones and lacks some. The sample yields approximately 190,000 clones, about four fifths seen once. The sequenced sample was peripheral blood. The receptors were sampled from a man between 60 and 75 years old with acute or convalescent COVID-19.

V is TRBV24-1 and J is TRBJ1-1; TRBD1 might be the D (6 bases). The CDR3 is made up of 17 amino acids. Trimming stripped 9 bases from V and 0 bases from J, with 22 bases between. Germline CDR1 KGHDR, CDR2 SFDVKD. The CDR3 DNA is TGTGCCACCGAGGGAGACAGGCCGCGGACGATGAACACTGAAGCTTTCTTT. Protein: CATEGDRPRTMNTEAFF.

In DNA, the CDR3 is TGTGCCAGCAGCAGAACTAGCGGTGAGCAGTTCTTC. It yields the protein CASSRTSGEQFF. The V gene is TRBV7-9, the J gene TRBJ2-1; TRBD2 matches 8 bases. Germline CDR1 is SEHNR and CDR2 is FQNEAQ (reference sequence). Trimming took 5 bases from V and 9 from J; bases not matched to a gene: 3. The CDR3 covers 12 residues.

CDR3 loop: CASSLEGDEQFF. In DNA form, the CDR3 reads TGTGCCAGCAGTTTAGAAGGGGATGAGCAGTTCTTC. This chain connects TRBV12-3 or TRBV12-4 to TRBJ2-1, with D perhaps matching TRBD1 (5 bases). V was cut by 1 base and J by 8 bases, with 6 bases left in between. The CDR3 has 12 amino acids.

This clone came up once. V usage is TRBV6-1 and J usage is TRBJ2-7; unclear D gene. V was shortened by 0 bases and J by 2 bases, with 14 bases between the two germline ends. CDR1 and CDR2 from the germline V gene are MNHNS and SASEGT. The CDR3 has 16 residues. Written as DNA, the CDR3 is TGTGCCAGCAGTGAAGCGCTGAGTAGATTTGCCTACGAGCAGTACTTC. Amino acid sequence: CASSEALSRFAYEQYF.

The gene calls are TRBV12-3 or TRBV12-4 and TRBJ1-2, with D unresolved. CDR3 length equals 11 residues. Trimming stripped 8 bases from V and 2 bases from J, with 6 bases between. CDR3 sequence: CASGKNYGYTF. CDR3 DNA: TGTGCCAGCGGCAAAAACTATGGCTACACCTTC.

The V and J genes are TRBV7-9 and TRBJ1-3; D remains unclear. Germline V gene data show CDR1 as SEHNR and CDR2 as FQNEAQ (reference sequence). Trimming removed 1 base from V and 3 bases from J, with 7 bases in between. CDR3 size: 14 residues. The CDR3 region is CASSLGTVGNTIYF. The CDR3 bases are TGTGCCAGCAGCTTAGGGACTGTTGGAAACACCATATATTTT.

This clone showed up just once. The rearrangement uses TRBV6-5 and TRBJ2-7; 10 nucleotides match TRBD1. Unmatched junction bases numbered 2, after V lost 4 bases and J lost 2 bases. Looked up from germline, CDR1 is MNHEY and CDR2 is SVGAGI. The CDR3 covers 14 residues. The CDR3 nucleotides are TGTGCCAGCAGTTTCGGGACAGGGGCCTACGAGCAGTACTTC. This codes for CASSFGTGAYEQYF.

This chain joins TRBV2 and TRBJ2-3; no clear D. The germline CDR1 and CDR2 sequences are SNHLY and FYNNEI. V dropped 5 bases and J dropped 4 bases, with 7 bases sitting between them. The CDR3 length is 12 residues. CDR3 DNA: TGTGCCAGCAGTCAGGTAGCAGATACGCAGTATTTT. It specifies CASSQVADTQYF.

The chain joins TRBV29-1 to TRBJ2-1; 7 positions agree with TRBD2. V trimming: 6 bases; J trimming: 7 bases; junction bases outside the gene matches: 21. Germline CDR1 reads SQVTM; CDR2 reads ANQGSEA. This CDR3 is 17 amino acids long. CDR3 protein: CSVETGGLTARGNEQFF. The CDR3 DNA is TGCAGCGTGGAAACGGGGGGACTGACCGCTCGGGGGAATGAGCAGTTCTTC.

Notes on this clone: Because the CDR3's place on the DNA is in doubt, the DNA is left out and the CDR3 is given as listed by TCRdb. The rearrangement joins TRBV2 to TRBJ1-1. The CDR3 numbers 15 amino acids, ends counted. Looked up from germline, CDR1 is SNHLY and CDR2 is FYNNEI. Here the CDR3 reads CASSSSGVVNTEAFF.

V gene TRBV30 combines with J gene TRBJ2-3; 9 positions agree with TRBD2. Trimming took 2 bases from V and 6 from J; bases not matched to a gene: 15. Germline V lookup: CDR1 GTSNPN, CDR2 SVGIG (reference sequence). This CDR3 is 17 amino acids long. CDR3 protein: CAWSPLSGRTVSDTQYF. CDR3 sequence (DNA): TGTGCCTGGAGTCCCCTTAGCGGGAGAACTGTGTCGGATACGCAGTATTTT.

This clone was seen more than once but under ten times. The chain combines TRBV7-8 with TRBJ2-1, with 14 bases that match TRBD2. J gave up 8 bases and V 1 base, and 13 bases lay outside the gene matches. Per germline, CDR1 SGHVS and CDR2 FQNEAQ. CDR3 length: 19 residues. The CDR3 reads CASSLGLAGGRIAGDEQFF. CDR3 nucleotide sequence: TGTGCCAGCAGCTTAGGACTAGCGGGAGGGAGAATTGCGGGCGATGAGCAGTTCTTC.

This clone was observed a single time. The chain recombines TRBV6-5 with TRBJ2-2; unclear D gene. CDR1 and CDR2 (germline): MNHEY, SVGAGI. V was cut by 2 bases and J by 1 base, with 8 bases left in between. The CDR3 length is 15 residues. In DNA, the CDR3 is TGTGCCAGCAGTTACCGAGACTGGAACACCGGGGAGCTGTTTTTT. Translating gives CASSYRDWNTGELFF.

The chain combines TRBV6-5 with TRBJ2-3, with TRBD2 as a possible D gene (5 bases). Germline CDR1 reads MNHEY; CDR2 reads SVGAGI. The V gene lost 3 bases and the J gene lost 5 bases, with 12 bases spanning the gap. The CDR3 loop spans 14 amino acids. CDR3 region: CASSYDGVGDTQYF. The CDR3 region has the DNA TGTGCCAGCAGTTATGACGGGGTGGGAGATACGCAGTATTTT.

The table lists this clone with a count of one. The CDR3: CASSQDQGGWRWDDEQFF. The CDR3 bases are TGTGCCAGCAGCCAAGATCAGGGGGGCTGGAGATGGGATGATGAGCAGTTCTTC. The chain has TRBV4-2 and TRBJ2-1; tentatively, D is TRBD1 (7 bases). CDR1 is LGHNA, CDR2 YNFKEQ, per germline. This CDR3 has 18 amino acids. Deletions cut 0 bases from V and 8 bases from J, with 23 bases between.

The CDR3 nucleotides read TGTGCCAGTAGTTACACCTCGGGGGGCAATCAGCCCCAGCATTTT. Translation gives CASSYTSGGNQPQHF. The rearrangement uses TRBV19 and TRBJ1-5; D might be TRBD1 (5 bases). The CDR3 totals 15 residues. CDR1 is LNHDA, CDR2 SQIVND, per germline (reference sequence). Trimming stripped 5 bases from V and 2 bases from J, with 13 bases between.

There are a few counts of this clone. The genes are TRBV6-1 and TRBJ2-7, with D perhaps matching TRBD1 (7 bases). The CDR3 consists of 15 residues. The V and J ends lost 2 bases and 4 bases respectively, with 15 bases between them. CDR1 and CDR2 from the germline V gene are MNHNS and SASEGT. Here the CDR3 reads CASSEQGEAWYEQYF. For the CDR3, the DNA is TGTGCCAGCAGTGAACAGGGGGAGGCCTGGTACGAGCAGTACTTC.

The chain couples TRBV6-5 to TRBJ2-5; 7 positions match TRBD2. Germline V gives CDR1 MNHEY, CDR2 SVGAGI. There are 13 residues in the CDR3. Trimming cost V 8 bases and J 7 bases; bases outside gene matches: 10. In nucleotides, the CDR3 is TGTGCCAGCGGGGGGGACGGCAAGGGGACCCAGTACTTC. As protein: CASGGDGKGTQYF.

The gene calls are TRBV25-1 and TRBJ1-2, with TRBD1 matching 7 bases. This CDR3 region has 12 residues. Trimming cost V 8 bases and J 4 bases; bases outside gene matches: 4. Germline lookup yields CDR1 MGHDK and CDR2 SYGVNS. DNA for the CDR3: TGTGCCAGCGAAGGGGACAGCTATGGCTACACCTTC. It is translated as CASEGDSYGYTF.

The V call is TRBV6-5, the J call TRBJ2-1; maybe TRBD1 (5 bases). This CDR3 comprises 12 residues. The V gene's germline CDR1 is MNHEY and CDR2 SVGAGI. Trimming removed 8 bases from V and 7 bases from J, with 12 bases in between. CDR3 in DNA: TGTGCCAGCGCCGGGTCAGGGAATGAGCAGTTCTTC. This codes for CASAGSGNEQFF.

The chain combines TRBV5-4 with TRBJ1-4; TRBD1 matches at 8 bases. V trimming: 0 bases; J trimming: 7 bases; junction bases outside the gene matches: 11. This CDR3 region has 17 residues. CDR1 is SGHNT, CDR2 YYREEE, per germline (reference sequence). CDR3 amino acids: CASSLGLGQGRAEKLFF. CDR3 DNA sequence: TGTGCCAGCAGCTTGGGGCTAGGACAGGGCCGAGCTGAAAAACTGTTTTTT.

The V call is TRBV29-1, the J call TRBJ1-4, with D maybe TRBD1 (5 bases). The CDR3 covers 12 residues. V was trimmed by 3 bases and J by 8 bases, leaving 10 bases between them. CDR1 is SQVTM and CDR2 is ANQGSEA in the germline V gene. The CDR3 sequence is CSVDGGGEKLFF. DNA for the CDR3: TGCAGCGTTGACGGGGGTGGAGAAAAACTGTTTTTT.

This clone was recorded once. At the DNA level, this CDR3 is encoded by other sequences in the same sample as well. This chain joins TRBV29-1 and TRBJ1-5; D possibly corresponds to TRBD1 (5 bases). The CDR3 runs 13 residues. V was clipped by 4 bases and J by 3 bases, with 10 bases between them. Germline V gives CDR1 SQVTM, CDR2 ANQGSEA. This chain's CDR3 is CSVGLGVNQPQHF. In DNA form, the CDR3 reads TGCAGCGTTGGTCTAGGGGTCAATCAGCCCCAGCATTTT.

The genes are TRBV7-9 and TRBJ2-7; maybe TRBD2 (6 bases). The CDR3 loop spans 16 amino acids. Germline lookup yields CDR1 SEHNR and CDR2 FQNEAQ (reference sequence). V was shortened by 0 bases and J by 0 bases, with 12 bases between the two germline ends. CDR3 nucleotides: TGTGCCAGCAGCTTAGCAGGCGGGGTCGCCTCCTACGAGCAGTACTTC. It translates to CASSLAGGVASYEQYF.

The chain carries TRBV3-1 (or the pseudogene TRBV3-2) and TRBJ2-1, with D possibly being TRBD2 (5 bases). This CDR3 is 15 amino acids long. Trimming removed 1 base from V and 8 bases from J, with 15 bases in between. Germline V gives CDR1 LGHDT, CDR2 YNNKEL (reference sequence). CDR3 sequence: CASSQAFRGRDEQFF. The CDR3 nucleotides read TGTGCCAGCAGCCAAGCGTTTAGAGGGCGAGATGAGCAGTTCTTC.

The V and J genes are TRBV7-9 and TRBJ1-1; weak D call: TRBD1 (5 bases). The CDR3 has 13 amino acids. The V gene lost 11 bases and the J gene lost 3 bases, with 16 bases spanning the gap. Germline V lookup: CDR1 SEHNR, CDR2 FQNEAQ (reference sequence). The CDR3, as DNA: TGTGCCTCTCTCAGGGCAAGGGACACTGAAGCTTTCTTT. Protein product: CASLRARDTEAFF.